The rows below give T cell receptor beta chains drawn from one sample of a study of beta chain features in type 1 diabetes. TCRdb's table, derived via immunoSEQ multiplex PCR, lists solely in-frame clones and lacks some. The repertoire consists of some 60,000 clones, with roughly three fifths occurring once and the leading ten covering roughly 2.4%. What was sequenced was Tregs from blood. All receptors derive from a woman younger than 35 in good health. Each CDR3 is given with its conserved first and last residue. Each record gives: V gene, J gene, CDR3 protein.

>TRBV7-6|TRBJ2-1
CASSFRLPSGRNEQFF
>TRBV6-1|TRBJ2-7
CASRTSGLSYEQYF
>TRBV7-8|TRBJ1-6
CASSLGARGHSPLHF
>TRBV5-1|TRBJ2-5
CASSWKPGLAGGQETQYF
>TRBV19|TRBJ1-2
CATRTLEPGNYGYTF
>TRBV27|TRBJ2-5
CASSPSGTVQETQYF
>TRBV7-9|TRBJ2-1
CASSPGTSGIRNEQFF
>TRBV7-2|TRBJ1-2
CASSPDNTYGYTF
>TRBV6-6|TRBJ1-1
CASTVFFQAEAFF
>TRBV5-4|TRBJ2-7
CASSLDKRGIYEQYF
>TRBV7-2|TRBJ2-1
CASSLPGLASSYNEQFF
>TRBV5-1|TRBJ1-2
CASSPTDRGMKGYTF
>TRBV6-5|TRBJ2-4
CASKPGGRNIQYF
>TRBV28|TRBJ1-5
CASSARGWPQHF
>TRBV10-3|TRBJ1-5
CAISESQVIGNQPQHF
>TRBV4-1|TRBJ1-4
CASSQDGQGALIMFF
>TRBV2|TRBJ2-2
CASRVETTGELFF
>TRBV28|TRBJ1-6
CASIYSGTDNSPLHF